The rows below give T cell receptor beta chains drawn from one sample of a study of CD8+CD57+ T cells in acquired aplastic anemia. Via MiXCR, TCRdb re-called the reads, giving one row per CDR3 protein. The data contain fewer than 250,000 distinct CDR3 sequences, around half of them singletons. Sequencing used sorted CD4+, CD8+, or CD8+CD57+ T cells (not recorded which) from PBMCs. The receptors derive from a human donor with aplastic anemia. The CDR3 runs from the conserved cysteine through the conserved F or W. Each record gives: V gene, J gene, D gene, clone size, CDR3 DNA, CDR3 protein. D genes are given only for firm matches. The size entry is marked missing in some rows and otherwise reads once, few, many or a size class.

V: TRBV19
J: TRBJ1-5
D: .
size: .
DNA: TGTGCCAGTAGTAATCGTAGGGATCAGCCCCAGCATTTT
CDR3: CASSNRRDQPQHF

V: TRBV30
J: TRBJ1-2
D: TRBD1
size: many
DNA: TGTGCCTCACAGGGGGCGGGCTATGGCTACACCTTC
CDR3: CASQGAGYGYTF

V: TRBV5-5
J: TRBJ2-7
D: TRBD1
size: few
DNA: TGTGCCAGCACCTCAGGGACAGGGGCGGACAGAGCGGCGAGCTCCTACGAGCAGTACTTC
CDR3: CASTSGTGADRAASSYEQYF

V: TRBV19
J: TRBJ1-1
D: .
size: many
DNA: TGTGCCAGTGCGTACAGTGAGAACACTGAAGCTTTCTTT
CDR3: CASAYSENTEAFF

V: TRBV7-9
J: TRBJ1-1
D: .
size: many
DNA: TGTGCCAGCAGCCCAGCCGCGGTACGTACGACTGAAGCTTTCTTT
CDR3: CASSPAAVRTTEAFF

V: TRBV9
J: TRBJ1-3
D: .
size: many
DNA: TGTGCCAGCAGCGCGACAGGAAACCCTTTAATCTCTGGAAACACCATATATTTT
CDR3: CASSATGNPLISGNTIYF

V: TRBV7-8
J: TRBJ1-1
D: .
size: .
DNA: TGTGCCAGCAGCTTCTCCTCAAAACAGGGGAACACTGAAGCTTTCTTT
CDR3: CASSFSSKQGNTEAFF

V: TRBV9
J: TRBJ2-1
D: .
size: many
DNA: TGTGCCAGCAGCCCACTAGTCTACAATGAGCAGTTCTTC
CDR3: CASSPLVYNEQFF

V: TRBV7-3
J: TRBJ1-6
D: TRBD1
size: few
DNA: TGTGCCAGCAGCCAGGGGGATTCACCCCTCCACTTT
CDR3: CASSQGDSPLHF

V: TRBV7-2
J: TRBJ2-5
D: TRBD2
size: .
DNA: TGTGCCAGCAGGGATAGCGGGGAAGAGACCCAGTACTTC
CDR3: CASRDSGEETQYF

V: TRBV3-1
J: TRBJ2-7
D: .
size: .
DNA: TGTGCCAGCAGCCAGATGGACGGTGGGAATGAGCAGTACTTC
CDR3: CASSQMDGGNEQYF

V: TRBV15
J: TRBJ2-2
D: .
size: .
DNA: TGTGCCACCAGCAGAGGGAGCGGGTCGTACACCGGGGAGCTGTTTTTT
CDR3: CATSRGSGSYTGELFF

V: TRBV20-1
J: TRBJ2-5
D: TRBD1
size: once
DNA: TGCAGTGCTGATTCCGGGACAGAGGTTGGGACCCAGTACTTC
CDR3: CSADSGTEVGTQYF

V: TRBV12-3/TRBV12-4
J: TRBJ2-7
D: .
size: once
DNA: TGTGCCAGCAGTAAGGCCGGCCGGCAGGAGCAGTACTTC
CDR3: CASSKAGRQEQYF

V: TRBV7-3
J: TRBJ2-3
D: TRBD2
size: .
DNA: TGTGCCAGCAGCTTAACGCCTAGCGGGGACAGCACAGATACGCAGTATTTT
CDR3: CASSLTPSGDSTDTQYF

V: TRBV19
J: TRBJ1-6
D: TRBD1
size: .
DNA: TGTGCCAGTAGTCAGGGGGCACAGAATTCACCCCTCCACTTT
CDR3: CASSQGAQNSPLHF

V: TRBV2
J: TRBJ2-3
D: TRBD1
size: .
DNA: TGTGCCAGCAGTCGGGACAGGGGGACAGATACGCAGTATTTT
CDR3: CASSRDRGTDTQYF

V: TRBV2
J: TRBJ2-7
D: TRBD2
size: once
DNA: TGTGCCAGCAGCCCGTTCTCCCTTAGCGGGACCTACGAGCAGTACTTC
CDR3: CASSPFSLSGTYEQYF

V: TRBV7-9
J: TRBJ2-2
D: .
size: many
DNA: TGTGCCAGCAGCTCCAGGGGTTTCCCCGGGGAGCTGTTTTTT
CDR3: CASSSRGFPGELFF

V: TRBV2
J: TRBJ1-1
D: .
size: .
DNA: TGTGCCAGCAGTGAAGGCAGTGAAGCTTTCTTT
CDR3: CASSEGSEAFF

V: TRBV7-9
J: TRBJ1-2
D: .
size: .
DNA: TGTGCCAGCAGCTTAGGGGACACTAACTATGGCTACACCTTC
CDR3: CASSLGDTNYGYTF

V: TRBV19
J: TRBJ2-1
D: .
size: .
DNA: TGTGCCACTCAGCGACAGGCGACTTACAATGAGCAGTTCTTC
CDR3: CATQRQATYNEQFF

V: TRBV10-3
J: TRBJ2-6
D: TRBD1
size: few
DNA: TGTGCCATCGAGGGACAGGGTCCTTCTGGGGCCAACGTCCTGACTTTC
CDR3: CAIEGQGPSGANVLTF

V: TRBV11-2
J: TRBJ2-7
D: .
size: many
DNA: TGTGCCAGCAGCGCGATGGGGGGCGAGCAGTACTTC
CDR3: CASSAMGGEQYF

V: TRBV9
J: TRBJ1-1
D: .
size: .
DNA: TGTGCCAGCAGCGTAGCTGGGGCGCAGACTGAAGCTTTCTTT
CDR3: CASSVAGAQTEAFF

V: TRBV6-1
J: TRBJ2-5
D: .
size: many
DNA: TGTGCCAGCAGTGAAAAGAAGGAGGGAGCAGAGACCCAGTACTTC
CDR3: CASSEKKEGAETQYF

V: TRBV7-6
J: TRBJ2-5
D: TRBD1
size: .
DNA: TGTGCCAGCAGCTTAGGAGCAGGGGGAGAGACCCAGTACTTC
CDR3: CASSLGAGGETQYF

V: TRBV25-1
J: TRBJ2-6
D: TRBD1
size: .
DNA: TGTGCCAGCAGTAATACGGGACAGGGGATCGGGGCCAACGTCCTGACTTTC
CDR3: CASSNTGQGIGANVLTF

V: TRBV20-1
J: TRBJ2-5
D: TRBD2
size: .
DNA: TGCAGTGCTAGAGACCCCTCGACTAGCGGGGAGGAGACCCAGTACTTC
CDR3: CSARDPSTSGEETQYF

V: TRBV4-3
J: TRBJ2-3
D: .
size: .
DNA: TGCGCCAGCAGCCAAGTTTACGCGTCGGATACGCAGTATTTT
CDR3: CASSQVYASDTQYF

V: TRBV9
J: TRBJ1-2
D: .
size: .
DNA: TGTGCCAGCACGGACACGAACTATGGCTACACCTTC
CDR3: CASTDTNYGYTF

V: TRBV7-9
J: TRBJ1-1
D: .
size: .
DNA: TGTGCCAGCAGCTCCGCCCGGACAGTCGGAGTCACTGAAGCTTTCTTT
CDR3: CASSSARTVGVTEAFF

V: TRBV10-3
J: TRBJ1-6
D: .
size: once
DNA: TGTGCCATCAGAGACGGGACACAGAGCTCCTATAATTCACCCCTCCACTTT
CDR3: CAIRDGTQSSYNSPLHF

V: TRBV7-9
J: TRBJ1-5
D: .
size: many
DNA: TGTGCCAGCAGCTTAAATAGCAATCAGCCCCAGCATTTT
CDR3: CASSLNSNQPQHF

V: TRBV24-1
J: TRBJ1-5
D: TRBD1
size: .
DNA: TGTGCCACTTCTGAGGGGACAGGGGCCGATCAGCCCCAGCATTTT
CDR3: CATSEGTGADQPQHF

V: TRBV30
J: TRBJ1-6
D: .
size: many
DNA: TGTGCCTGGAGTAGGCCTTCACCCCTCCACTTT
CDR3: CAWSRPSPLHF

V: TRBV27
J: TRBJ2-7
D: .
size: many
DNA: TGTGCCAGCAGTGTCTATGTGGGCTACGAGCAGTACTTC
CDR3: CASSVYVGYEQYF

V: TRBV12-3/TRBV12-4
J: TRBJ2-5
D: TRBD2
size: many
DNA: TGTGCCAGCGGGACTAGCGGGAGTATTGAACCACAAGAGACCCAGTACTTC
CDR3: CASGTSGSIEPQETQYF

V: TRBV7-8
J: TRBJ1-2
D: TRBD1
size: .
DNA: TGTGCCAGCAGTGCCCTGGCAGGGGGCTATGGCTACACCTTC
CDR3: CASSALAGGYGYTF

V: TRBV29-1
J: TRBJ1-2
D: TRBD1
size: .
DNA: TGCAGCGTACAGGGGAATGGCTACACCTTC
CDR3: CSVQGNGYTF

V: TRBV6-6
J: TRBJ2-5
D: .
size: many
DNA: TGTGCCAGCAGTATCGGACAGCAAGAGACCCAGTACTTC
CDR3: CASSIGQQETQYF

V: TRBV5-1
J: TRBJ2-2
D: .
size: .
DNA: TGCGCCAGCACCGAGAACACCGGGGAGCTGTTTTTT
CDR3: CASTENTGELFF

V: TRBV2
J: TRBJ1-1
D: .
size: few
DNA: TGTGCCAGCAGTGACTGGGAGAGGAACACTGAAGCTTTCTTT
CDR3: CASSDWERNTEAFF

V: TRBV6-4
J: TRBJ2-7
D: TRBD2
size: .
DNA: TGTGCCAGCAGTGGGACTAGCGGGATCTACGAGCAGTACTTC
CDR3: CASSGTSGIYEQYF

V: TRBV5-5
J: TRBJ2-7
D: TRBD1
size: many
DNA: TGTGCCAGCAGCACCGGGACAGGAGGCTACGAGCAGTACTTC
CDR3: CASSTGTGGYEQYF

V: TRBV12-3/TRBV12-4
J: TRBJ2-1
D: TRBD1
size: few
DNA: TGTGCCAGCAGTTCTACCCGCGGACAGGCCAATGAGCAGTTCTTC
CDR3: CASSSTRGQANEQFF

V: TRBV13
J: TRBJ2-7
D: .
size: many
DNA: TGTGCCAGCAGCCTCGGGACGAAAGAGCAGTACTTC
CDR3: CASSLGTKEQYF

V: TRBV29-1
J: TRBJ2-6
D: TRBD1
size: .
DNA: TGCAGTGCTGGGGGACAGGCGCTCTCTGGGGCCAACGTCCTGACTTTC
CDR3: CSAGGQALSGANVLTF

V: TRBV20-1
J: TRBJ1-5
D: .
size: many
DNA: TGCAGTGCCAAGGACAGCAATCAGCCCCAGCATTTT
CDR3: CSAKDSNQPQHF

V: TRBV7-6
J: TRBJ1-6
D: .
size: many
DNA: TGTGCCAGCAGCTTAGTTCCGAATTCACCCCTCCACTTT
CDR3: CASSLVPNSPLHF

V: TRBV5-1
J: TRBJ1-3
D: .
size: .
DNA: TGCGCCAGCAGCGACACTGAACGCTCTGGAAACACCATATATTTT
CDR3: CASSDTERSGNTIYF

V: TRBV15
J: TRBJ1-1
D: .
size: many
DNA: TGTGCCACCAGCAGAGTGTCTGGGAACACTGAAGCTTTCTTT
CDR3: CATSRVSGNTEAFF

V: TRBV7-9
J: TRBJ2-3
D: .
size: .
DNA: TGTGCCAGCATCGACAGGCAAAGCACAGATACGCAGTATTTT
CDR3: CASIDRQSTDTQYF